A single T cell receptor (beta chain) is shown here with its context. Its specificity is not known. The sample is drawn from a study of beta chain features in type 1 diabetes. Whole-study context: Patients were similar to healthy donors in age and gender (as well as in cell yields). Across all samples, over 85 million sorted cells were examined. Study outcomes and limitations: Relative to healthy donors, patients appeared to have naive, central memory and Treg TCRB repertoires that were more similar. Moderate but significant shortening of TCRB CDR3s was recorded in all four CD4+ subsets from Type 1 diabetes patients.

Expressed TCRB transcripts were sequenced after all isolated RNA was converted to cDNA. Libraries were prepared by immunoSEQ multiplex PCR; TCRdb keeps only in-frame clonotypes and omits some of them. The sample lists around 310,000 clones; approximately 13% were seen once. V dropped 2 bases and J dropped 2 bases, with 13 bases sitting between them. Germline CDR1 is KGHSH and CDR2 is LQKENI. This CDR3 is 17 amino acids long. A heparinised blood draw that averaged about 100 mL was obtained once from each donor. This TCR came from a woman between 18 and 29 years old with type 1 diabetes. This chain joins TRBV18 and TRBJ2-6, with a possible D match to TRBD2 (6 bases). The specimen sequenced was naive CD4+ T cells from blood. CDR3 sequence (DNA): TGTGCCAGCTCACCAGTGGGGACTTTAGCTGGGGCCAACGTCCTGACTTTC. This sequence encodes CASSPVGTLAGANVLTF.